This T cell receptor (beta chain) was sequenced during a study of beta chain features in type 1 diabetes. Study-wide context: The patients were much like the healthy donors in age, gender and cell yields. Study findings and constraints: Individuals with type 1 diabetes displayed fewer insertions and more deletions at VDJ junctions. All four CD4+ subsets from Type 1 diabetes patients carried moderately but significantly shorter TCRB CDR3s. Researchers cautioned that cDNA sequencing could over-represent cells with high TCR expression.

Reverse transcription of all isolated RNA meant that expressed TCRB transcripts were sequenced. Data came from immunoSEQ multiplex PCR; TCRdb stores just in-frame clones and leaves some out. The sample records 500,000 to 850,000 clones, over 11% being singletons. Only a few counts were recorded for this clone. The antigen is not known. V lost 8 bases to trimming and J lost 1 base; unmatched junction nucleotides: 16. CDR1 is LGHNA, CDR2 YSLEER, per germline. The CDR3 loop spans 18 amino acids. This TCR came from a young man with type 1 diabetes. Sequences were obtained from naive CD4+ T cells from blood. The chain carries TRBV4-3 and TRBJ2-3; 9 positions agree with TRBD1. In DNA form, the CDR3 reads TGCGCCAGCTCCCGGGAGCCGACCGGACAGGGGCGCACAGATACGCAGTATTTT. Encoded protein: CASSREPTGQGRTDTQYF.